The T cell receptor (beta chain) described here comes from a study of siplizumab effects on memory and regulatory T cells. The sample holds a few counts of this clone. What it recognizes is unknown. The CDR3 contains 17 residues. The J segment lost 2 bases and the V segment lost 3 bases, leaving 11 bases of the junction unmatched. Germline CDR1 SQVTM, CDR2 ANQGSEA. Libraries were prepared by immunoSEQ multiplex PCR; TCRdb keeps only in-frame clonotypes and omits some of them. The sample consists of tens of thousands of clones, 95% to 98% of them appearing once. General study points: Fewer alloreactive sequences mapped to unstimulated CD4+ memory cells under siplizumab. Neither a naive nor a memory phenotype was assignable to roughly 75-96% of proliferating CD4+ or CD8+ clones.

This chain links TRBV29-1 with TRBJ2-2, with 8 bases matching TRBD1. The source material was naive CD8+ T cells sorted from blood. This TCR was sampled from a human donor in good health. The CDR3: CSVEGFGQGANTGELFF. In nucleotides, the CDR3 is TGCAGCGTTGAGGGGTTTGGGCAGGGGGCAAACACCGGGGAGCTGTTTTTT.